The 17 T cell receptor beta chains below were found in one sample sequenced in a study of neurological immune-mediated disorders. MiXCR, run by TCRdb on the 5' RACE reads, gives a single entry per CDR3 protein. The sample contains 35,000 or so distinct CDR3 sequences, 10% to 13% of which appear only once. Sequencing was performed on PBMCs. The receptors were gathered from a woman in her 30s with HTLV-1-associated myelopathy (HAM/TSP).

A few counts support this clonotype. The chain links TRBV7-9 to TRBJ1-2; 10 bases line up with TRBD1. V shed 4 bases, J shed 8 bases, and the junction held 4 bases outside the gene matches. Germline-derived CDR1 and CDR2 are SEHNR and FQNEAQ (reference sequence). This CDR3 is built from 13 residues. Written as DNA, the CDR3 is TGTGCCAGCAGCTCGCGACAGGGGGCGGGCTACACCTTC. It yields the protein CASSSRQGAGYTF.

This clonotype was recorded many times. The V and J genes are TRBV7-2 and TRBJ2-7, with D possibly called TRBD1 or TRBD2 (6 bases each). There are 15 residues in the CDR3. The ends were cut back, 1 base at V and 5 bases at J, with 15 bases in the middle. The germline V gene has CDR1 SGHTA and CDR2 FQGNSA. The CDR3, as DNA: TGTGCCAGCAGCTTAGTCCGGGGGCCCGGCCACGAGCAGTACTTC. Residues: CASSLVRGPGHEQYF.

Ten or more counts support this clonotype. The chain combines TRBV5-1 with TRBJ2-2; TRBD2 agrees at 8 bases. The CDR3 extends over 15 amino acids. Germline V gives CDR1 SGHRS, CDR2 YFSETQ. V dropped 2 bases and J dropped 1; count of bases not matched to a gene: 1. CDR3 amino acids: CASSFSGGNTGELFF. The CDR3 DNA is TGCGCCAGCAGCTTCAGCGGGGGGAACACCGGGGAGCTGTTTTTT.

This clonotype was seen repeatedly, ten times or more. The chain is built from TRBV20-1 and TRBJ1-1; tentatively, D is TRBD1 (5 bases). Germline lookup yields CDR1 DFQATT and CDR2 SNEGSKA (reference sequence). The length of the CDR3 is 13 residues. Deletions cut 1 base from V and 11 bases from J, with 17 bases between. The CDR3 reads CSARVTGQGGAFF. CDR3 nucleotides: TGCAGTGCTAGAGTTACAGGTCAAGGAGGGGCTTTCTTT.

This clonotype has ten or more counts. The rearrangement uses TRBV5-1 and TRBJ1-5; D unclear. The CDR3 length is 15 residues. Germline CDR1 and CDR2: SGHRS and YFSETQ. Trimming removed 0 bases at V and 3 bases at J, with 10 bases between. The CDR3 here is CASSLAGSINQPQHF. The DNA for the CDR3 is TGCGCCAGCAGCTTGGCGGGGTCAATCAATCAGCCCCAGCATTTT.

This clonotype was seen repeatedly, ten times or more. This chain links TRBV10-3 with TRBJ2-2; TRBD1 or TRBD2 may be the D gene (6 bases each). This CDR3 has 15 amino acids. Trimming stripped 8 bases from V and 0 bases from J, with 13 bases between. CDR1 and CDR2 from the germline V gene are ENHRY and SYGVKD. CDR3 bases: TGTGCCATCTTTCACGGGGGCCCGAACACCGGGGAGCTGTTTTTT. This gives the protein CAIFHGGPNTGELFF.

Many counts were recorded for this clonotype. This chain connects TRBV20-1 to TRBJ1-1; D gene ambiguous. This CDR3 has 12 amino acids. Looked up from germline, CDR1 is DFQATT and CDR2 is SNEGSKA (reference sequence). V lost 3 bases and J 0 bases, leaving 5 bases between the germline ends. The CDR3: CSASPVNTEAFF. The CDR3 DNA reads as TGCAGTGCTAGCCCAGTGAACACTGAAGCTTTCTTT.

This clonotype was detected many times. The gene calls are TRBV20-1 and TRBJ1-1; TRBD1 aligns across 10 bases. V lost 3 bases and J lost 8; bases outside the gene matches: 9. CDR3 size: 14 residues. CDR1 and CDR2 from the germline V gene are DFQATT and SNEGSKA (reference sequence). In DNA, the CDR3 is TGCAGTGCTAGGGCATCCGGACAGGGGGACGAAGCTTTCTTT. This sequence encodes CSARASGQGDEAFF.

The J gene is TRBJ2-3, the V gene TRBV20-1, with D hard to call. The germline V gene encodes CDR1 DFQATT and CDR2 SNEGSKA (reference sequence). Between the trimmed V and J ends, which lost 0 bases and 12 bases, there was a span of 25 bases. This CDR3 contains 16 residues. The CDR3 region has the DNA TGCAGTGCTAGAGATAATGCGCAAACCCGGACGGAGACCCAGTATTTT. The encoded protein is CSARDNAQTRTETQYF.

This clonotype was detected ten times or more. This rearrangement joins TRBV12-3 or TRBV12-4 to TRBJ2-1; 9 positions match TRBD1. The CDR3 is 12 residues long. V shed 1 base and J 14 bases; nucleotides not matched to a gene: 3. In DNA form, the CDR3 reads TGTGCCAGCAGTTTAGGGGGACAGGGAGAGTTCTTC. Translation gives CASSLGGQGEFF.

The J gene is TRBJ2-3, the V gene TRBV6-6; 8 bases fit TRBD1. The CDR3 length is 16 residues. Trimming took 4 bases from V and 1 from J; bases not matched to a gene: 7. The germline CDR1 and CDR2 sequences are MNHNY and SVGAGI (reference sequence). CDR3 nucleotide sequence: TGTGCCAGCAGTTCACCAGGGGGCGGTGGCACAGATACGCAGTATTTT. As protein: CASSSPGGGGTDTQYF.

This clonotype was seen repeatedly, ten times or more. The genes are TRBV11-2 and TRBJ1-6, with a weak D call TRBD1 (6 bases). The CDR3 extends over 18 amino acids. V was cut by 2 bases and J by 3 bases, with 17 bases left in between. Per the germline V gene, CDR1 is SGHAT and CDR2 is FQNNGV. In DNA, the CDR3 is TGTGCCAGCAGCTTAAAAACGGGCAGGACAGACTATAATTCACCCCTCCACTTT. Amino acid sequence: CASSLKTGRTDYNSPLHF.

In its sample, this clonotype ranks as medium-sized. The chain employs TRBV10-3 and TRBJ1-1; the D is unclear. V lost 8 bases and J 2 bases, leaving 9 bases between the germline ends. The germline gives CDR1 ENHRY, CDR2 SYGVKD. The CDR3 runs to 12 residues. Written as DNA, the CDR3 is TGTGCCATCTCGAAGGGTAACACTGAAGCTTTCTTT. This sequence encodes CAISKGNTEAFF.

The chain joins TRBV20-1 to TRBJ1-1; D possibly corresponds to TRBD1 (5 bases). The CDR3 has 13 amino acids. CDR1 is DFQATT and CDR2 is SNEGSKA in the germline V gene (reference sequence). The ends were cut back, 5 bases at V and 5 bases at J, with 15 bases in the middle. CDR3 region: CSAGREWGTEAFF. DNA for the CDR3: TGCAGTGCTGGAAGGGAGTGGGGGACTGAAGCTTTCTTT.

This clonotype was detected many times. The chain employs TRBV20-1 and TRBJ2-5, with no clear D. Trimming removed 0 bases at V and 3 bases at J, with 5 bases between. Per the germline V gene, CDR1 is DFQATT and CDR2 is SNEGSKA (reference sequence). The CDR3 has 12 residues. CDR3 DNA: TGCAGTGCTAGAGAAAATAAAGAGACCCAGTACTTC. Translation: CSARENKETQYF.

This clonotype was seen many times. The rearrangement joins TRBV5-1 to TRBJ1-3; maybe TRBD1 (6 bases). The germline V and J ends were trimmed by 2 bases and 0 bases, with 9 bases remaining between them. Germline CDR1 reads SGHRS; CDR2 reads YFSETQ. This CDR3 comprises 15 residues. CDR3 region: CASSLQGHSGNTIYF. CDR3 bases: TGCGCCAGCAGCTTACAGGGCCACTCTGGAAACACCATATATTTT.

This clonotype was counted at least ten times. The chain employs TRBV6-9 and TRBJ1-1; perhaps TRBD1 as D (5 bases). CDR1 MNHGY and CDR2 SVAAGI come from the germline V gene. Deletions cut 10 bases from V and 0 bases from J, with 24 bases between. The CDR3 is made up of 17 amino acids. For the CDR3, the DNA is TGTGCCACCAAGCTCTCCGGGGCTCGTGGGATGAACACTGAAGCTTTCTTT. As protein: CATKLSGARGMNTEAFF.